These T cell receptor beta chains were read from a single sample in a study of cytomegalovirus exposure and HLA in healthy donors. Libraries were prepared by immunoSEQ multiplex PCR; TCRdb keeps only in-frame clonotypes and omits some of them. The sample has under 130,000 clones, more than 75% seen once. The material sequenced was PBMCs. These TCRs come from a woman under 30 in good health and CMV-seropositive. CDR3s include the opening cysteine and the closing phenylalanine or tryptophan. A D gene is named only where the DNA matches it firmly. The size field is filled for only some rows; it gives once, few, many or a size class.

j_gene	d_gene	abundance	v_gene	CDR3nt	CDR3aa
TRBJ2-7	TRBD1	.	TRBV6-5	TGTGCCAGCAGTGCTATACAGGGGGCGACTGACGAGCAGTACTTC	CASSAIQGATDEQYF
TRBJ1-5	TRBD1	once	TRBV7-9	TGTGCCAGCAGCTCGACAGGGTCTAGCAATCAGCCCCAGCATTTT	CASSSTGSSNQPQHF
TRBJ1-4	.	few	TRBV18	TGTGCCAGCTCACCAGCGCAGGTGGCAACTAATGAAAAACTGTTTTTT	CASSPAQVATNEKLFF
TRBJ2-1	TRBD2	.	TRBV19	TGTGCCAGTAGTACCCCCGGGACTAGCGGGATCTATGAGCAGTTCTTC	CASSTPGTSGIYEQFF
TRBJ2-5	TRBD1	.	TRBV28	TGTGCCAGCATTTCGAGGACAGGGGGAGAGACCCAGTACTTC	CASISRTGGETQYF
TRBJ1-2	.	.	TRBV6-5	TGTGCCAGCAGAGACAGGACTAACTATGGCTACACCTTC	CASRDRTNYGYTF
TRBJ2-7	TRBD2	.	TRBV6-6	TGTGCCAGCAGTCAAGGGACTAGCTTCTACGAGCAGTACTTC	CASSQGTSFYEQYF
TRBJ2-1	TRBD2	.	TRBV27	TGTGCCAGCAGTTTCGCCCTCGGTGGCGGGAGGTATCTCTTCAATGAGCAGTTCTTC	CASSFALGGGRYLFNEQFF
TRBJ2-3	.	.	TRBV6-1	TGTGCCAGCCCCCGGGCGCAGGGTAGCACAGATACGCAGTATTTT	CASPRAQGSTDTQYF
TRBJ2-1	TRBD2	few	TRBV19	TGTGCCAGTAGTAGCAGCGGGAGGGCCGTAGTCGGCTACAATGAGCAGTTCTTC	CASSSSGRAVVGYNEQFF
TRBJ2-7	TRBD2	.	TRBV6-5	TGTGCCAGCAAGGACGGGGGGGCCACAGAGCAGTACTTC	CASKDGGATEQYF
TRBJ2-5	TRBD1	.	TRBV5-5	TGTGCCAGCAGCTTGGGACAGGGATCGGCCGAGACCCAGTACTTC	CASSLGQGSAETQYF
TRBJ1-1	.	few	TRBV5-1	TGCGCCAGCAGCCTCCAAGCAAGTACTGAAGCTTTCTTT	CASSLQASTEAFF
TRBJ2-2	TRBD1	.	TRBV7-8	TGTGCCAGCAGCCAAAGGGGACAGGGGAACACCGGGGAGCTGTTTTTT	CASSQRGQGNTGELFF